This T cell receptor beta chain stems from a study of breast tumors, draining lymph nodes, adjacent tissues. Germline loops: CDR1 DFQATT, CDR2 SNEGSKA (reference sequence). CDR3 length: 14 residues. Losses at the gene ends were 3 bases for V and 8 bases for J; bases not matched to a gene: 11. This clonotype was recorded many times. Antigen: not known. Overall study findings and caveats: Findings are consistent with lymph node origin and intratumoral expansion of most tumor T cells. Tumor and nontumor repertoires were significantly more similar in luminal-like than in basal-like breast cancer. The lymph node origin of tumor T cells was framed as consistent with a hypothesis, not demonstrated. Compared with lymph nodes, tumors were less diverse; compared with nontumor tissue, more.

TCRdb redid the calling of the multiplex PCR reads with MiXCR, one entry per CDR3 protein. The sample holds approximately 250,000 distinct CDR3 sequences, about 34% seen once. The lymph nodes were axillary draining lymph nodes from breast cancer patients. The sequencing input was axillary lymph node tissue. The origin of this receptor is a female donor with breast cancer. Some clones in this sample may be carry-over from other donors' samples. The chain combines TRBV20-1 with TRBJ2-3; 7 nucleotides line up with TRBD2. The CDR3 loop reads CSASSGNWEGTQYF. In nucleotides, the CDR3 is TGCAGTGCTAGCAGCGGGAACTGGGAAGGTACGCAGTATTTT.